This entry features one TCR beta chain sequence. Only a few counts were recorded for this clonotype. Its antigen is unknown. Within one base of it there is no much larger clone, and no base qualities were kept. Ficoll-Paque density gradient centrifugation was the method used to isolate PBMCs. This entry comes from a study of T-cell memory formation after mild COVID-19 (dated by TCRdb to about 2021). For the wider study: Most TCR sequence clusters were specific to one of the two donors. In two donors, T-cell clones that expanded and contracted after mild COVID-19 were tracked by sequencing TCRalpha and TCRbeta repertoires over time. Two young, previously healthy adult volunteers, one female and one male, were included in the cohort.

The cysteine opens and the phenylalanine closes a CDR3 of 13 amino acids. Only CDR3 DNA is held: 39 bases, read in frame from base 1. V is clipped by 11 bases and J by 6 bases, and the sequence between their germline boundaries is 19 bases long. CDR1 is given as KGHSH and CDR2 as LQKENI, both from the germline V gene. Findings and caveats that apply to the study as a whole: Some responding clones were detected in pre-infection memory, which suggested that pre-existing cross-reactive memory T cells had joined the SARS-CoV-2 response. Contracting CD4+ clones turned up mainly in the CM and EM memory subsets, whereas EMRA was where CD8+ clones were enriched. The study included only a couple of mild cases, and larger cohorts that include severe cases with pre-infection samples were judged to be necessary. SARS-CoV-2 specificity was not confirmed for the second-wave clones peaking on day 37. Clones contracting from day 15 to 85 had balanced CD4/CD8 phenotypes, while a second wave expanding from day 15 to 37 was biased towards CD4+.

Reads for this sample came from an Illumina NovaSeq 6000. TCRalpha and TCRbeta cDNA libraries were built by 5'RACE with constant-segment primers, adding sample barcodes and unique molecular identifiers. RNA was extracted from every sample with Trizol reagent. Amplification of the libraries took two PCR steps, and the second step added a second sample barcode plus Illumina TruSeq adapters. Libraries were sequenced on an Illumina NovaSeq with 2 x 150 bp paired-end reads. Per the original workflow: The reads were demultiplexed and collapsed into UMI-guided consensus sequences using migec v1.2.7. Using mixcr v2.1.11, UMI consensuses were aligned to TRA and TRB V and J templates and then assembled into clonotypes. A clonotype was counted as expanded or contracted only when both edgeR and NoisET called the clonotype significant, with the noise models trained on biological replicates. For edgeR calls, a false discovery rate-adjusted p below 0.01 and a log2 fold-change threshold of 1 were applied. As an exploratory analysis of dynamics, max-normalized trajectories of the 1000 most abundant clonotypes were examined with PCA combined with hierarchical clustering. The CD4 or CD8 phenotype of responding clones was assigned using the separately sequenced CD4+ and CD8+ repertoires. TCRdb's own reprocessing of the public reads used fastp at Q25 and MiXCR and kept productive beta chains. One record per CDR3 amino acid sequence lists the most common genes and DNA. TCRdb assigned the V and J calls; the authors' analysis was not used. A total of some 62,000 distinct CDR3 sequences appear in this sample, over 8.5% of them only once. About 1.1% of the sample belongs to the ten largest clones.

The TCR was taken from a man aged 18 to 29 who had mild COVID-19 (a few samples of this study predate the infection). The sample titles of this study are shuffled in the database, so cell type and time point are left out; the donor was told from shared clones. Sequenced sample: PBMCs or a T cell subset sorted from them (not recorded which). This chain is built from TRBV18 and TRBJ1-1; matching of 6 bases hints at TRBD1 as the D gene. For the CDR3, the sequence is CASRQDSSAEAFF. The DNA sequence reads TGTGCCTCTCGCCAGGACAGCTCCGCTGAAGCTTTCTTT.